The present T cell receptor beta chain was sequenced within a study of control samples from healthy donors and cancer patients. Generated by immunoSEQ multiplex PCR, the TCRdb table keeps only in-frame clones and is missing some. This sample has more than 140,000 clones, with around 90% found just once. V dropped 3 bases and J dropped 0 bases, with 10 bases sitting between them. The CDR3 consists of 14 residues. Germline CDR1 reads SQVTM; CDR2 reads ANQGSEA. The chain is built from TRBV29-1 and TRBJ2-3; possibly TRBD2 for D (6 bases). The clonotype originates from a man between 18 and 29 years old in good health. Input material: blood. The CDR3 DNA is TGCAGCGTTGAGTACGGGACTAGCACAGATACGCAGTATTTT. It is translated as CSVEYGTSTDTQYF.